This record covers a single T cell receptor (beta chain). The sample originates from a study of blood T cell repertoires in COVID-19. Study summary: Acute and convalescent COVID-19 specimens originated in the United States, Italy and Spain. PBMCs, B-cell-depleted T cells, or T cells were the source of the cDNA or gDNA that made up the material.

The length of the CDR3 is 14 residues. Trimming took off 5 bases at V and 7 bases at J, with 17 bases between the two ends. CDR1 is MNHEY and CDR2 is SMNVEV in the germline V gene (reference sequence). In the original workflow: Amplifying reference gene primers gave estimates of nucleated cell counts. TCRdb's table, derived via immunoSEQ multiplex PCR, lists solely in-frame clones and lacks some. The DNA was the basis for D and trimming; V, J and clone size are from that table. Of hundreds of thousands of clones listed, around nine tenths are singletons. The TCR was taken from a woman aged 18-30 years who had recovered from COVID-19. The sample comprised peripheral blood. This rearrangement joins TRBV27 to TRBJ1-2; no clear D gene. This chain's CDR3 is CASSPPGVLVGYTF. CDR3 sequence (DNA): TGTGCCAGCAGTCCCCCGGGAGTTTTGGTTGGCTACACCTTC.